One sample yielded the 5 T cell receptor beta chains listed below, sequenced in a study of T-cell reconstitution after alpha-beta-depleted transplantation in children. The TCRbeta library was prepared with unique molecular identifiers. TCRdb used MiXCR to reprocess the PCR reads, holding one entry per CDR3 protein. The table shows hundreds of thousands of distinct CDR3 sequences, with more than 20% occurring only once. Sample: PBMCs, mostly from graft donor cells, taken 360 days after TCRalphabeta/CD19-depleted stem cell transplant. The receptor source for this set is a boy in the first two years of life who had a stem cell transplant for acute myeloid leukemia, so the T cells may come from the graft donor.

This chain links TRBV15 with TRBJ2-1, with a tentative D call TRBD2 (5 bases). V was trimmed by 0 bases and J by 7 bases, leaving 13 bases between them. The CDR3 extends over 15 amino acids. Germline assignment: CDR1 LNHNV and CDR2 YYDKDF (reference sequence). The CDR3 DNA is TGTGCCACCAGCAGAGATTATATATGGAGGAATGAGCAGTTCTTC. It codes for CATSRDYIWRNEQFF.

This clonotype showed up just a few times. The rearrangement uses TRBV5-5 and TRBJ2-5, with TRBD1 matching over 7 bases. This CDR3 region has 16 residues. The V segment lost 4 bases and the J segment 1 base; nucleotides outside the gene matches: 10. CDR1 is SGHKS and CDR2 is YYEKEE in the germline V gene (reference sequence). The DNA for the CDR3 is TGTGCCAGCAGCCCGAGGATACAGGGGAGCCAAGAGACCCAGTACTTC. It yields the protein CASSPRIQGSQETQYF.

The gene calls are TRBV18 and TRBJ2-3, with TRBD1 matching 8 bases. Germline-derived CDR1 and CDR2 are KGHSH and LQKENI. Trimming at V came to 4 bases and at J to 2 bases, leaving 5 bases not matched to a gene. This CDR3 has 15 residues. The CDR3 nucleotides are TGTGCCAGCTCACAAGGGACAGGACTCACAGATACGCAGTATTTT. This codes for CASSQGTGLTDTQYF.

The CDR3 protein is CAIKGGGSTDTQYF. DNA of the CDR3: TGTGCCATCAAAGGAGGGGGGAGCACAGATACGCAGTATTTT. This sequence joins TRBV10-3 and TRBJ2-3, with D perhaps matching TRBD1 or TRBD2 (6 bases each). The V gene's germline CDR1 is ENHRY and CDR2 SYGVKD. Deletions cut 7 bases from V and 0 bases from J, with 11 bases between. The length of the CDR3 is 14 residues.

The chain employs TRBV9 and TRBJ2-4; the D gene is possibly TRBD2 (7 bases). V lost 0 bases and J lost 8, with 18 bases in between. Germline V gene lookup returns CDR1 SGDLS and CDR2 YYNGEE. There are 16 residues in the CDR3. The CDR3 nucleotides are TGTGCCAGCAGCGTAGGAAGCGGGGACAAGTGGGACATTCAGTACTTC. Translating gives CASSVGSGDKWDIQYF.